The subject of this entry is one TCR beta chain. Its target is not known. This entry comes from a study of T cell responses to AZD1222 COVID-19 vaccine. Study results and caveats: Reportedly, close to half of spike-specific TCRs are directed against unmutated variant regions. Among vaccine-associated CD4 TCRs, coverage spanned spike, with dominance at 160-218 and 743-854.

CDR3 length: 15 amino acids. The V and J ends lost 3 bases and 5 bases respectively, with 14 bases between them. The germline V gene encodes CDR1 ENHRY and CDR2 SYGVKD. Sequencing used immunoSEQ multiplex PCR; TCRdb keeps in-frame clones, though not all of them. This table has roughly 90,000 clones, just over 85% appearing once. The chain employs TRBV10-3 and TRBJ2-1, with D perhaps TRBD2 (5 bases). This TCR came from an adult in good health. Specimen: peripheral blood, collected on day 0 of AZD1222 vaccination. The CDR3 protein is CAISDTTSGNNEQFF. In DNA form, the CDR3 reads TGTGCCATCAGTGATACCACATCGGGGAACAATGAGCAGTTCTTC.